This is a list of T cell receptor beta chains from one sample in a study of T cell responses to AZD1222 COVID-19 vaccine. Clones were sequenced by immunoSEQ multiplex PCR, and TCRdb holds only the in-frame ones, with some missing. This table has roughly 180,000 clones, 80% to 95% appearing once. Sample: peripheral blood, taken 28 days after the second AZD1222 dose. These receptors were taken from an adult who received the AZD1222 COVID-19 vaccine. Both conserved end residues are part of each CDR3. The listing skips clone size in some rows; elsewhere it reads once, few, many or a size class.

v_call	j_call	clone_size	cdr3_aa
TRBV7-6	TRBJ1-3	NA	CASSLRGRDSGNTIYF
TRBV2	TRBJ1-3	NA	CASSMGQNSGNTIYF
TRBV4-1	TRBJ2-7	NA	CASSGDGFYEQYF
TRBV5-1	TRBJ2-2	NA	CASSYRTSGTANTGELFF
TRBV12-3/TRBV12-4	TRBJ2-1	NA	CASSLEVAVEQFF
TRBV6-1	TRBJ2-3	NA	CASSLGEDTQYF
TRBV15	TRBJ2-2	NA	CATSRDLAGAGELFF
TRBV30	TRBJ2-7	NA	CAWSRLIGGPLGGQYF
TRBV27	TRBJ1-2	NA	CASRQRDYGYTF
TRBV2	TRBJ2-7	NA	CASTDREHEQYF
TRBV3-1/TRBV3-2	TRBJ2-3	NA	CASSQGTSGGQDTQYF
TRBV20-1	TRBJ2-3	NA	CSASLGTDTQYF
TRBV30	TRBJ1-4	NA	CAWSRDRLKKLFF
TRBV10-1	TRBJ1-1	NA	CASRDIRGGRDTEAFF
TRBV7-2	TRBJ1-4	NA	CASRTGTAEKLFF
TRBV2	TRBJ1-5	NA	CASNYRDSNQPQHF
TRBV19	TRBJ2-2	NA	CASLRGTGELFF
TRBV6-5	TRBJ2-2	NA	CASSYAGQGWGGELFF
TRBV5-1	TRBJ2-1	once	CASSSRGLDEQFF
TRBV5-5	TRBJ2-7	NA	CASSLTQAASSYEQYF
TRBV20-1	TRBJ1-1	NA	CSASDAVNTEAFF
TRBV6-5	TRBJ1-2	NA	CASSNGQGRRYTF
TRBV28	TRBJ1-2	NA	CASSLVAGYGYTF
TRBV18	TRBJ2-3	NA	CASSPYTRGGTDTQYF
TRBV2	TRBJ2-7	NA	CASSRQGTTYEQYF
TRBV5-1	TRBJ2-5	NA	CASTLVGGTQETQYF
TRBV30	TRBJ2-3	NA	CAWSPKLLRTDTQYF
TRBV6-5	TRBJ2-1	NA	CASTTGTSWNEQFF
TRBV18	TRBJ1-4	NA	CASSDRGANEKLFF
TRBV3-1/TRBV3-2	TRBJ1-4	once	CASSQDWGPGAGEKLFF
TRBV11-2	TRBJ2-3	NA	CASSSRNTQYF
TRBV19	TRBJ2-2	NA	CASYHRGENTGELFF
TRBV6-5	TRBJ1-5	NA	CASSPDSQNQPQHF
TRBV5-5	TRBJ2-7	NA	CASSFTGGGEQYF
TRBV30	TRBJ2-1	NA	CAWSVGLAGVGNNEQFF
TRBV10-3	TRBJ2-1	NA	CAISDSFLGSYNEQFF
TRBV7-9	TRBJ2-2	NA	CASRTGANTGELFF
TRBV29-1	TRBJ1-2	NA	CSVPGTGATGYTF
TRBV10-2	TRBJ1-6	NA	CASSLDRGGNSPLHF